This is a list of T cell receptor beta chains from one sample in a study of T cell changes during pregnancy in multiple sclerosis. The table came from immunoSEQ multiplex PCR; TCRdb's copy has only in-frame clones and leaves some out. The data contain over 45,000 clones, more than 85% of them singletons. Sample: peripheral blood, taken in the third trimester of pregnancy. The receptors stem from a female donor with multiple sclerosis, enrolled in a pregnancy study. Each CDR3 is given with its conserved first and last residue. D genes are given only for firm matches. Size tells how often a clone was seen (once, few, many) or the class of an expanded clone, and some rows leave it out.

cdr3_nt | cdr3_aa | d_call | j_call | v_call | clone_size
TGTGCCTGGAGTGCACAGGGGGCTAAGAGGGAAGCTTTCTTT | CAWSAQGAKREAFF | TRBD1 | TRBJ1-1 | TRBV30 | .
TGTGCCAGCAGCGTAGGGGGCTCACTGGACACTGAAGCTTTCTTT | CASSVGGSLDTEAFF | . | TRBJ1-1 | TRBV9 | .
TGCGCCAGCAGCCCGGGGACAGGCAATCAGCCCCAGCATTTT | CASSPGTGNQPQHF | TRBD1 | TRBJ1-5 | TRBV4-3 | many
TGTGCCAGCAGCTTAGGTAGCGGGAACCCCGAGCAGTACTTC | CASSLGSGNPEQYF | TRBD2 | TRBJ2-7 | TRBV7-9 | .
TGTGCCAGCAGCTTAGATGCGGGGGGAGGTCAGCCCCAGCATTTT | CASSLDAGGGQPQHF | . | TRBJ1-5 | TRBV7-2 | .
TGTGCCAGCAGCCAGGGCAGTTCCACAGATACGCAGTATTTT | CASSQGSSTDTQYF | . | TRBJ2-3 | TRBV5-4 | .
TGTGCCAGCAGCCCCCAGACAGGGGGCAACGAGCAGTACTTC | CASSPQTGGNEQYF | TRBD1 | TRBJ2-7 | TRBV7-6 | .
TGTGCCAGCTCACCGGGGGCTGAGGAAGCTTTCTTT | CASSPGAEEAFF | . | TRBJ1-1 | TRBV18 | .
TGTGCCAGCAGCCCCCGGGACAGGTCCTACGAGCAGTACTTC | CASSPRDRSYEQYF | TRBD1 | TRBJ2-7 | TRBV9 | few
TGTGCCAGCAGTGACGGGACTAACACCGGGGAGCTGTTTTTT | CASSDGTNTGELFF | . | TRBJ2-2 | TRBV6-4 | .
TGTGCCAGCAGCTTAGCAAGCGGGGGCTATGGCTACACCTTC | CASSLASGGYGYTF | . | TRBJ1-2 | TRBV11-1 | few
TGTGCCAGCAGCCCCGGGACAGGGGAAGCTTTCTTT | CASSPGTGEAFF | TRBD1 | TRBJ1-1 | TRBV4-2 | .
TGTGCCACCAGCAGAGGCAAGCGGGAGCGTGCCGGGGAGCTGTTTTTT | CATSRGKRERAGELFF | TRBD2 | TRBJ2-2 | TRBV15 | .
TGTGCCAGCAGCTTAGGGACTAGCCCATCCTACGAGCAGTACTTC | CASSLGTSPSYEQYF | TRBD2 | TRBJ2-7 | TRBV7-8 | .
TGTGCCAGCAGTGGTGAAGGGGCGGGAGAGCAGTACTTC | CASSGEGAGEQYF | . | TRBJ2-7 | TRBV2 | .
TGTGCCAGCTGGGGGCGCCGGGCTTTCTTT | CASWGRRAFF | . | TRBJ1-1 | TRBV28 | .
TGTGCCAGCAGCTTAATTGGACAGGGTATTAGTACCGGGGAGCTGTTTTTT | CASSLIGQGISTGELFF | TRBD1 | TRBJ2-2 | TRBV7-2 | .
TGCAGTGGGCAGGGCACTGACGAGCAGTACTTC | CSGQGTDEQYF | . | TRBJ2-7 | TRBV20-1 | .
TGCGCCAGCAGCCTAGCGGGGGCCTACAATGAGCAGTTCTTC | CASSLAGAYNEQFF | TRBD2 | TRBJ2-1 | TRBV5-1 | .
TGTGCCAGCAGATTTACTACAGGGTCTGGTGAGACCCAGTACTTC | CASRFTTGSGETQYF | . | TRBJ2-5 | TRBV6-1 | .
TGTGCCAGCAGCCTAGGGGAGAGCTCCTACAATGAGCAGTTCTTC | CASSLGESSYNEQFF | . | TRBJ2-1 | TRBV9 | few
TGTGCCAGCAGTTACTTAGCTCAAGAGACCCAGTACTTC | CASSYLAQETQYF | . | TRBJ2-5 | TRBV6-6 | .
TGTGCCAGTAAGGGACAGATCATGAACACTGAAGCTTTCTTT | CASKGQIMNTEAFF | TRBD1 | TRBJ1-1 | TRBV19 | .
TGTGCCAGCAGCGCCCAGCGGGAGCTCTCCTACAATGAGCAGTTCTTC | CASSAQRELSYNEQFF | TRBD2 | TRBJ2-1 | TRBV7-8 | once
TGTGCCACCAGCAGAGCTGCGGCGGGAGGGCCCCGCTTCTACGAGCAGTACTTC | CATSRAAAGGPRFYEQYF | TRBD2 | TRBJ2-7 | TRBV15 | .
TGTGCCAGCAGCTTGACAGGGCACGAGCAGTACTTC | CASSLTGHEQYF | . | TRBJ2-7 | TRBV5-5 | .
TGTGCCAGCAGCTTAGGGGGGGGGTTGGGAACGAACACTGAAGCTTTCTTT | CASSLGGGLGTNTEAFF | . | TRBJ1-1 | TRBV7-8 | .
TGTGCCAGCAGCCAGTGGGAGGGGTATGGCTACACCTTC | CASSQWEGYGYTF | . | TRBJ1-2 | TRBV7-2 | once
TGTGCCAGCAGCTTACGGGACGGGGGAGGGGGAGTTTGGGAGACCCAGTACTTC | CASSLRDGGGGVWETQYF | . | TRBJ2-5 | TRBV11-1 | .
TGTGCCAGCAGCTTAGATAGTTGGAGGAGCTCCTACGAGCAGTACTTC | CASSLDSWRSSYEQYF | . | TRBJ2-7 | TRBV7-2 | .
TGCGCCACCTGCTTCCGACGGACTTACAATGAGCAGTTCTTC | CATCFRRTYNEQFF | . | TRBJ2-1 | TRBV10-1 | .
TGTGCCAGCAGTTACTCGCGGGACAGTGCCTACGAGCAGTACTTC | CASSYSRDSAYEQYF | . | TRBJ2-7 | TRBV6-5 | .
TGTGCCAGCAGCGCAGCGGGAGAGGTCACAGATACGCAGTATTTT | CASSAAGEVTDTQYF | TRBD2 | TRBJ2-3 | TRBV9 | .
TGTGCCAGCAGTTCCGGGACAGGGAGCTCCTACAATGAGCAGTTCTTC | CASSSGTGSSYNEQFF | TRBD1 | TRBJ2-1 | TRBV6-6 | once
TGTGCCAGCAGTCCTACAGGGGCTCCCTACGAGCAGTACTTC | CASSPTGAPYEQYF | TRBD1 | TRBJ2-7 | TRBV6-5 | .
TGTGCCACCAGCAGAGGTGGAGTAGTGATCTATGGCTACACCTTC | CATSRGGVVIYGYTF | . | TRBJ1-2 | TRBV15 | .
TGTGCCAGCTCACCAATGCCGGGCCAGGGATCATCCAATGAAAAACTGTTTTTT | CASSPMPGQGSSNEKLFF | . | TRBJ1-4 | TRBV18 | once
TGTGCCAGCAGTTTGCCCCAGGGGGCTAGGGCTGGAAACACCATATATTTT | CASSLPQGARAGNTIYF | TRBD1 | TRBJ1-3 | TRBV28 | .
TGTGCCAGTAGTGGCAACAGGGGAGCGGCCAAAAACATTCAGTACTTC | CASSGNRGAAKNIQYF | TRBD1 | TRBJ2-4 | TRBV19 | .
TGCGCCAGCAGCCAAGGGACAGGGGATCAAGAGACCCAGTACTTC | CASSQGTGDQETQYF | TRBD1 | TRBJ2-5 | TRBV4-3 | .
TGCGCCAGCAGCCAAGACAGGGCGGAGAGGGCTTTCTTT | CASSQDRAERAFF | . | TRBJ1-1 | TRBV4-3 | .
TGTGCCAGTAGCCTGACTAGCGGGCCTTACAATGAGCAGTTCTTC | CASSLTSGPYNEQFF | TRBD2 | TRBJ2-1 | TRBV19 | .
TGCAGCGTTGAGATGACAGGGGTCTCCCCCGCGACCCAGTACTTC | CSVEMTGVSPATQYF | TRBD1 | TRBJ2-5 | TRBV29-1 | .
TGTGCCAGCAGCCCTTATAGCGGGTCGGGCTACAATGAGCAGTTCTTC | CASSPYSGSGYNEQFF | TRBD2 | TRBJ2-1 | TRBV7-6 | few
TGTGCCAGCAGTTACTCGAGAGTCCTGCCCATCCACGAGCAGTACTTC | CASSYSRVLPIHEQYF | . | TRBJ2-7 | TRBV6-5 | once
TGTGCCAGTAGCAGCCGAGGAGGGGCAAAAGTCGAGCAGTACTTC | CASSSRGGAKVEQYF | . | TRBJ2-7 | TRBV19 | .
TGTGCCAGCAGCTTCCGGGACAGCTCAGGGGAGCTGTTTTTT | CASSFRDSSGELFF | TRBD1 | TRBJ2-2 | TRBV5-4 | .
TGTGCCAGCAGCTTAGTACGGACTAGCGGGAGCGTTGAGCAGTTCTTC | CASSLVRTSGSVEQFF | TRBD2 | TRBJ2-1 | TRBV13 | few
TGTGCCAGCAGCTTAGGTAGTAGCGGCCAAGAGACCCAGTACTTC | CASSLGSSGQETQYF | . | TRBJ2-5 | TRBV7-9 | .
TGTGCCAGCAGCTTAGTAATACCGGGACTAGCGGTTAATGAGCAGTTCTTC | CASSLVIPGLAVNEQFF | TRBD2 | TRBJ2-1 | TRBV11-2 | .
TGTGCCACCAGCAGAGAAGACAGGGGCCGGGACGAGCAGTACTTC | CATSREDRGRDEQYF | TRBD1 | TRBJ2-7 | TRBV15 | .
TGCAGCGTTGAGCGGACAGGGGCGTACCAAGAGACCCAGTACTTC | CSVERTGAYQETQYF | TRBD1 | TRBJ2-5 | TRBV29-1 | .
TGTGCCAGTAGTATTGGGGGGACGACTGCAACTAATGAAAAACTGTTTTTT | CASSIGGTTATNEKLFF | . | TRBJ1-4 | TRBV19 | .